This entry concerns a single T cell receptor beta chain. TCRdb keeps only in-frame clones here, not all; method: immunoSEQ multiplex PCR. The sample carries some 66,000 clones, about 76% recorded once. The record originates from a study of blood T cell repertoires in COVID-19. Study summary: Specimens from acute and convalescent COVID-19 originated in the United States, Italy and Spain.

Germline lookup yields CDR1 LNHDA and CDR2 SQIVND (reference sequence). V lost 7 bases and J lost 5; bases outside the gene matches: 7. This CDR3 region has 16 residues. The origin of this receptor is a woman of 80 years or more with acute or convalescent COVID-19. The sequenced material came from peripheral blood. This chain uses TRBV19 with TRBJ2-2; 13 bases line up with TRBD2. CDR3 region: CASKELGLAGTGELFF. The CDR3 nucleotides read TGTGCCAGTAAAGAATTGGGACTAGCGGGAACCGGGGAGCTGTTTTTT.